Sequencing of this TCR beta chain was carried out in a study of T cell repertoires in cytomegalovirus infection. Study-wide context: Selection of CMV epitopes for the study included recently identified HLA-C-restricted and well-studied HLA-B-restricted ones. Evidence of both CMV infection and a matching HLA type came from public TCR beta signatures.

One entry per CDR3 protein results from TCRdb running MiXCR on the reads. The sample comprises approximately 910,000 distinct CDR3 sequences, less than 35% of which are singletons, and more than 13% rests with the top ten. Comment on this clonotype: Its antigen is unidentified.

Per the germline V gene, CDR1 is LNHDA and CDR2 is SQIVND (reference sequence). There are 16 residues in the CDR3. With 7 bases removed from V and 5 bases from J, the gap between germline ends came to 21 bases. The sequence came from a human donor in good health (CMV status not recorded). Some clones in this sample may be carry-over from other donors' samples. The rearrangement links TRBV19 to TRBJ1-5; D is ambiguous. The input for sequencing was cultured CD8+ T cells from PBMCs, taken from culture after CMV antigen stimulation. CDR3 sequence reads: CASISSIVGFYQPQHF. In DNA, the CDR3 is TGTGCCAGTATAAGTAGTATCGTCGGCTTCTATCAGCCCCAGCATTTT.